The TCR beta chain described here comes from a study of T cell responses to AZD1222 COVID-19 vaccine. Study-wide context: The analysis combined second doses at about 4 or about 12 weeks.

Sequencing used immunoSEQ multiplex PCR; TCRdb keeps in-frame clones, though not all of them. Altogether around 180,000 clones are present, over 80% being singletons, with the ten largest covering about 6%. Points from the study as a whole: Females outnumbered males among donors, who were mostly white British; clonal diversity was possibly underestimated. Two AZD1222 doses significantly raised spike-specific TCR breadth and depth over controls. Only 5 or 6 people who got AZD1222 tested seropositive at baseline.

A single count supports this clone. The antigen remains unidentified. The input for sequencing was peripheral blood, taken on day 0 of AZD1222 vaccination. The TCR originated in an adult in good health.

In nucleotides, the CDR3 is TGTGCCAGCAGTTGGGACCCGAATCGGGAGCTGTTTTTT. Residues: CASSWDPNRELFF. The chain carries TRBV6-2 or TRBV6-3 and TRBJ2-2, with D tentatively TRBD1 or TRBD2 (5 bases each). Germline V gives CDR1 MNHEY, CDR2 SVGEGT. This CDR3 has 13 amino acids. Trimming removed 4 bases from V and 9 bases from J, with 12 bases in between.